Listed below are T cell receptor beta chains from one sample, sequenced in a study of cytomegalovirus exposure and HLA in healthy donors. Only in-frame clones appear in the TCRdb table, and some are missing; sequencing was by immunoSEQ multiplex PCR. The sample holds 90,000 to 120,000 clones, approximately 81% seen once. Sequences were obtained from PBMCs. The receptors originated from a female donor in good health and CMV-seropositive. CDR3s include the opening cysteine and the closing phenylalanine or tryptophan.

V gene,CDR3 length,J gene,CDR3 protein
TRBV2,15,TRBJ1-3,CASGQRALSGNTIYF
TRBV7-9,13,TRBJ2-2,CASSRTGSRELFF
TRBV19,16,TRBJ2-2,CASSPRGGLVAGELFF
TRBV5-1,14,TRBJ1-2,CASSLKGTIDGYTF
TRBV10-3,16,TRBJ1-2,CAIRDLLRDRGDGYTF
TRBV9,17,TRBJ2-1,CASSVRGGGGSYNEQFF
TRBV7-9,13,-,CASSSTSGYEQYF
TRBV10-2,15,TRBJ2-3,CASRGRTPSTDTQYF
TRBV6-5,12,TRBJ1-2,CASSQAGLGYTF
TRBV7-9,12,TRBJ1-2,CASSSGSYGYTF
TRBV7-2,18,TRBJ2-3,CASSRKTVAGVSTDTQYF
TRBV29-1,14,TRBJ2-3,CSVSDRAGTDTQYF
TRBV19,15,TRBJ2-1,CASTHRGTAYNEQFF
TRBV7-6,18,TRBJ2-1,CASSLRGTGEGAKNEQFF
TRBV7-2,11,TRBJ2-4,CASSRENSQYF
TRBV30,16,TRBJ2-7,CAWSRGGGRARYEQYF
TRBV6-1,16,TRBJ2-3,CASSERLAGITDTQYF
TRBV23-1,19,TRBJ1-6,CASSQLGTAPSSYNSPLHF
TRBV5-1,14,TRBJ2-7,CASSPGGASNEQYF
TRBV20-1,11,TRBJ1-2,CSATRDSGYTF
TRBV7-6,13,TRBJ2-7,CASSLGADYEQYF
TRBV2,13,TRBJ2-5,CASSVRGMETQYF
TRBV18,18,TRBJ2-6,CASSRQGAHESGANVLTF
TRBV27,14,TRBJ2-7,CASSVGTESYEQYF
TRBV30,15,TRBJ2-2,CAWSGRRLVAGELFF
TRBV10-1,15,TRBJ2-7,CASSDGGSGAYEQYF
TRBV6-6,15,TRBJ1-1,CASSYPLREGTEAFF
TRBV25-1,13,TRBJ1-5,CASTGGGNQPQHF
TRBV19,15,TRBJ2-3,CASSTSGGNTDTQYF
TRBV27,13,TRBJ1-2,CASSIGTDYGYTF
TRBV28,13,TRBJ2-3,CASMPRSTDTQYF
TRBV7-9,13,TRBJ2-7,CSSSTGVGYEQYF
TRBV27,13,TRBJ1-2,CASSLSYGEGYTF
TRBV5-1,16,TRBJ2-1,CASSPGQGGGYNEQFF
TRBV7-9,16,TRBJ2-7,CSSSVRQGKGKDEQYF
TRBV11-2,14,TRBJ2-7,CASSLDPRSYEQYF
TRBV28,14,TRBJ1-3,CASRLQVSGNTIYF
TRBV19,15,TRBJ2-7,CASSIRDRGPYEQYF
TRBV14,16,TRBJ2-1,CASSQRTGTSYNEQFF
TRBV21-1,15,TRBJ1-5,CASSYRDRGCQPQHF
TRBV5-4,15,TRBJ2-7,CASSRERGDNYEQYF
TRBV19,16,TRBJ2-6,CASRDLGAPGANGLTF
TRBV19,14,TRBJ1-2,CASSAGGEVAGYTF
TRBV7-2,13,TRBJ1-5,CASSLAHNQPQHF
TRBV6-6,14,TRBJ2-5,CASSPGGTGETQYF
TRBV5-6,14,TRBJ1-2,CASSPPGGRDGYTF
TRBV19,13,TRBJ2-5,CASNRGVRETQYF
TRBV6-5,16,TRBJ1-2,CASSYIQGAWSYGYTF
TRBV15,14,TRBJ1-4,CATSRGQGNEKLFF
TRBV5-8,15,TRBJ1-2,CASSLGLTQETGYTF
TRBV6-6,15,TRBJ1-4,CASSYPGQGNEKLFF
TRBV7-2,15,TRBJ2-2,CASRSGTGGSGELFF
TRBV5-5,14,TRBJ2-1,CACGTSGRPNEQFF